This TCR beta chain emerged from a study of blood T cell repertoires in COVID-19 (dated by TCRdb to about 2020). Concerning the study at large: Samples from collaborators originated in the United States, Italy and Spain and spanned both the acute and convalescent phases of COVID-19. The material from the prospective study consisted of cDNA or gDNA derived from T cells, B-cell-depleted T cells, or PBMCs. The dataset comprised deeply sampled blood TCRbeta repertoires from subjects exposed to, actively infected with, or recovered from COVID-19. The repertoires were released in a freely available public database intended as a resource for research on the immune response to SARS-CoV-2. The samples were drawn from the first 160 participants of the ongoing ImmuneRACE study and from 1,254 subjects provided by 6 global collaborators. The sample metadata nearly always contained a de-identified subject ID, COVID-19 status, age in years and sex. Where available, HLA class I and class II types were taken from metadata supplied by the sample provider and were not determined by assay-based typing.

Overall study outcomes, separate from this receptor: The quantity of clinical and demographic metadata differed by source and by participant and was supplied without curation.

One collaborating source in Seattle enrolled patients during active infection and followed them longitudinally through the course of disease. The collaborating institutions used their own protocols to collect whole blood in K2EDTA tubes. For TCRbeta analysis, collaborators shipped samples as frozen whole blood, isolated PBMCs, or DNA extracted from either of those sample types. TCRbeta CDR3 regions were amplified from genomic DNA by means of the immunoSEQ Assay, a bias-controlled multiplex PCR. Per the authors' processing: The number of nucleated cells in each sample was estimated from the amplification of reference gene primers within the assay. To quantify the absolute abundance of each unique TCRbeta CDR3 rearrangement, sequence reads were collapsed and filtered. For each sample, productive Simpson clonality was calculated as the square root of Simpson's diversity index across productive rearrangements. TCRdb's version of the immuneACCESS table is confined to in-frame rearrangements and falls short of the full clone set. An unresolved V gene accounts for under half of the shortfall where checked; the remainder is of unknown origin. That table furnishes V, J and clone size, whereas the DNA furnished D and trimming. For this sample the table gives some 400,000 clones, of which 80% to 90% were detected only once. About 2.5% of the sample goes to the ten largest clones.

To note about this clone: Its antigen has not been determined. No per-base quality is available; no much larger clone lies one base away.

Relative to germline, V is missing 4 bases and J is missing 14 bases, with 6 bases of the junction outside any gene match. For CDR1 and CDR2, the germline V gene (reference sequence) lists SGHNT and YYREEE. Taken from cysteine to phenylalanine, the CDR3 has 12 residues. Only the CDR3 part of the read is kept: 36 bases, read in frame from the first base. In this chain, TRBV5-4 is recombined with TRBJ2-1; 10 bases in the junction line up with TRBD2. The TCR originated in a woman aged 60 to 75 with COVID-19, enrolled during active disease. Input material: peripheral blood. The DNA reads as follows: TGTGCCAGCAGCAGCAGCGGGGGGGCAAAGTTCTTC. It translates as CASSSSGGAKFF.